This entry lists 18 T cell receptor beta chains sequenced from one sample in a study of monozygotic twins with inflammatory bowel disease. TCRdb derives one entry per CDR3 protein from the 5' RACE reads, leaving out DNA. This table lists 170,000 or so distinct CDR3 sequences. Sequencing was done on a sample of blood. These receptors were obtained from a human donor with ulcerative colitis or Crohn's disease, or a healthy co-twin of an affected twin (not recorded which).

The chain recombines TRBV24-1 with TRBJ2-1; there is no DNA to check the TCRdb D call of TRBD1. CDR1 and CDR2 from the germline V gene are KGHDR and SFDVKD. The CDR3 sequence is 14 residues long. The CDR3 here is CATGAGAPYNEQFF.

The genes are TRBV5-1 and TRBJ1-4; TCRdb selects TRBD1, and the lack of DNA leaves this call unchecked. Germline assignment: CDR1 SGHRS and CDR2 YFSETQ. The CDR3 covers 14 residues. The CDR3 loop reads CASSLNRMNEKLFF.

The chain couples TRBV20-1 to TRBJ2-2; checking the TCRdb D call of TRBD1 is not possible without DNA. The germline V gene has CDR1 DFQATT and CDR2 SNEGSKA (reference sequence). The CDR3 length is 15 residues. The CDR3 loop is CSAKQGALNTGELFF.

The rearrangement joins TRBV5-1 to TRBJ1-4. CDR1 is SGHRS and CDR2 is YFSETQ in the germline V gene. The CDR3 is 15 residues long. CDR3 protein: CASSLESVPNEKLFF.

The chain couples TRBV6-1 to TRBJ1-6. Germline V lookup: CDR1 MNHNS, CDR2 SASEGT. This CDR3 is built from 15 residues. The CDR3 sequence: CASRPDDGDNSPLHF.

The chain employs TRBV5-6 and TRBJ2-7. The CDR3 runs to 14 residues. Germline CDR1 SGHDT, CDR2 YYEEEE. CDR3 region: CASSLGVADYEQYF.

The chain joins TRBV5-5 to TRBJ2-7; TCRdb outputs TRBD2, but without DNA this stays unchecked. CDR3 length: 13 residues. The germline V gene encodes CDR1 SGHKS and CDR2 YYEKEE (reference sequence). The CDR3 loop is CASSLQRVHEQYF. Together with reference TRBV5-5 and TRBJ2-7, the CDR3 gives the full variable domain: DAGVTQSPTHLIKTRGQQVTLRCSPISGHKSVSWYQQVLGQGPQFIFQYYEKEERGRGNFPDRFSARQFPNYSSELNVNALLLGDSALYLCASSLQRVHEQYFGPGTRLTVT.

The rearrangement links TRBV30 to TRBJ2-1. Germline CDR1 reads GTSNPN; CDR2 reads SVGIG (reference sequence). The CDR3 is 12 residues long. The CDR3 region is CAWFHSWNEQFF.

The rearrangement uses TRBV5-1 and TRBJ2-7; TCRdb picks TRBD1, but there is no DNA to check that call. The germline V gene has CDR1 SGHRS and CDR2 YFSETQ. The length of the CDR3 is 15 residues. The CDR3 region is CASSLTGTEVYLQYF.

The CDR3 here is CASSVPNDRDPVNTEAFF. This chain links TRBV9 with TRBJ1-1; there is no DNA to check the TCRdb D call of TRBD1. CDR1 SGDLS and CDR2 YYNGEE come from the germline V gene. This CDR3 region has 18 residues.

The chain uses TRBV5-1 and TRBJ1-1; as DNA is missing, the TRBD1 call by TCRdb cannot be tested. From germline, CDR1 is SGHRS and CDR2 YFSETQ. The CDR3 extends over 16 amino acids. The CDR3: CASSLLGGSGNTEAFF. The full variable domain, in which reference TRBV5-1 and TRBJ1-1 provide the parts outside the CDR3, is KAGVTQTPRYLIKTRGQQVTLSCSPISGHRSVSWYQQTPGQGLQFLFEYFSETQRNKGNFPGRFSGRQFSNSRSEMNVSTLELGDSALYLCASSLLGGSGNTEAFFGQGTRLTVV.

This chain connects TRBV2 to TRBJ1-3; TCRdb reports TRBD1, a call that lacks DNA to check it against. The germline V gene encodes CDR1 SNHLY and CDR2 FYNNEI. This CDR3 contains 15 residues. CDR3 region: CASSAGILSGNTIYF. Full variable domain (missing parts from reference TRBV2 and TRBJ1-3): EPEVTQTPSHQVTQMGQEVILRCVPISNHLYFYWYRQILGQKVEFLVSFYNNEISEKSEIFDDQFSVERPDGSNFTLKIRSTKLEDSAMYFCASSAGILSGNTIYFGEGSWLTVV.

The chain has TRBV6-2 or TRBV6-3 and TRBJ1-6. The CDR3 runs to 16 residues. The germline gives CDR1 MNHEY, CDR2 SVGEGT. Here the CDR3 reads CASSSRAPRWNSPLHF.

The rearrangement uses TRBV18 and TRBJ1-5. This CDR3 is built from 15 residues. Germline-derived CDR1 and CDR2 are KGHSH and LQKENI. Here the CDR3 reads CASSPGWQGGQPQHF. Based on the CDR3 plus reference TRBV18 and TRBJ1-5, the full variable domain is NAGVMQNPRHLVRRRGQEARLRCSPMKGHSHVYWYRQLPEEGLKFMVYLQKENIIDESGMPKERFSAEFPKEGPSILRIQQVVRGDSAAYFCASSPGWQGGQPQHFGDGTRLSIL.

The chain has TRBV20-1 and TRBJ1-5; TCRdb picks TRBD1, but there is no DNA to check that call. Germline loops: CDR1 DFQATT, CDR2 SNEGSKA (reference sequence). The CDR3 runs to 14 residues. Here the CDR3 reads CSARRQSSNQPQHF.

The V and J genes are TRBV19 and TRBJ2-1; the D call of TRBD2 rests on TCRdb alone, since no DNA is present to check it. This CDR3 comprises 16 residues. CDR1 is LNHDA and CDR2 is SQIVND in the germline V gene (reference sequence). The CDR3: CASSIRSGKPYNEQFF.

The V gene is TRBV13, the J gene TRBJ2-7; TCRdb's D call of TRBD1 is untestable without DNA. The length of the CDR3 is 12 residues. Germline V gene lookup returns CDR1 PRHDT and CDR2 FYEKMQ (reference sequence). CDR3 in amino acids: CASSLSLTEQYF.

The J gene is TRBJ2-5, the V gene TRBV12-3 or TRBV12-4; TCRdb proposes TRBD1, but this gene call is untestable without DNA. There are 14 residues in the CDR3. This CDR3 reads CASSPIDREETQYF.